This T cell receptor (beta chain) derives from a study of T cell clonality in common variable immunodeficiency. For this clone: Its target is unknown. The read terminates 3 residues ahead of where the CDR3 ends, so the germline J gene completes it.

Germline values: CDR1 LNHDA, CDR2 SQIVND (reference sequence). CDR3 length equals 14 residues. With 4 bases clipped from V and 7 bases from J, the junction kept 9 bases outside the gene matches. TCRdb's table, derived via immunoSEQ multiplex PCR, lists solely in-frame clones and lacks some. The data show 15,000 to 25,000 clones, with none appearing a single time. General study results and limits: Reportedly, TCR beta sequences from common variable immunodeficiency showed fewer deletions and N-nucleotide insertions.

V usage is TRBV19 and J usage is TRBJ1-2; TRBD1 aligns across 7 bases. Sequencing was performed on peripheral blood mononuclear cells. The sequence was collected from a human donor with common variable immunodeficiency. Incomplete CDR3 DNA: TGTGCCAGTAGTAGAAAGACAGGGAGTGCTGGC. It specifies CASSRKTGSAG. The whole CDR3 protein reads CASSRKTGSAGYTF.